Listed below are T cell receptor beta chains from one sample, sequenced in a study of CD8+CD57+ T cells in acquired aplastic anemia. Each CDR3 protein is one row after TCRdb ran MiXCR on the reads. The table has approximately 190,000 distinct CDR3 sequences, over 60% seen once. The sequencing input was sorted CD4+, CD8+, or CD8+CD57+ T cells (not recorded which) from PBMCs. The receptors were gathered from a human donor with severe aplastic anemia or a healthy control (not recorded which). Each CDR3 is given with its conserved first and last residue. Fields, in order: V gene, J gene, D gene, clone size, CDR3 protein, CDR3 DNA. The D gene is left open where the match is weak. The size field is filled for only some rows; it gives once, few, many or a size class.

>TRBV7-3|TRBJ2-1|TRBD2|-
CASSLTSGGTYNGQFF
TGTGCCAGCAGCCTTACTAGCGGGGGGACCTACAATGGGCAGTTCTTC
>TRBV7-9|TRBJ2-1|-|-
CASSPPSALANEQFF
TGTGCCAGCAGCCCCCCGAGCGCGCTAGCTAATGAGCAGTTCTTC
>TRBV9|TRBJ2-1|TRBD2|-
CASSPRLAGYNEQFF
TGTGCCAGCAGCCCTCGACTAGCGGGTTACAATGAGCAGTTCTTC
>TRBV12-3/TRBV12-4|TRBJ1-3|-|-
CASTLWGAGNTIYF
TGTGCCAGCACCCTTTGGGGGGCTGGAAACACCATATATTTT
>TRBV10-3|TRBJ2-7|-|many
CAISEYGRSEQYF
TGTGCCATCAGTGAGTATGGTAGGTCCGAGCAGTACTTC
>TRBV11-2|TRBJ1-6|-|few
CASSRQTNSPLHF
TGTGCCAGCAGCCGACAGACTAATTCACCCCTCCACTTT
>TRBV10-3|TRBJ1-2|-|-
CAIKGANYGYTF
TGTGCCATCAAAGGGGCTAACTATGGCTACACCTTC
>TRBV7-2|TRBJ1-2|-|-
CASSPPLLDGYTF
TGTGCCAGCAGCCCTCCGCTATTGGATGGCTACACCTTC
>TRBV24-1|TRBJ2-7|TRBD1|-
CASTWDRNYEQYF
TGTGCCAGCACCTGGGACAGGAACTACGAGCAGTACTTC
>TRBV7-9|TRBJ1-1|-|-
CASSLAEGGWGLEAFF
TGTGCCAGCAGCTTAGCGGAAGGGGGGTGGGGACTTGAAGCTTTCTTT
>TRBV2|TRBJ1-1|-|-
CASSEGTVEAFF
TGTGCCAGCAGTGAAGGGACAGTTGAAGCTTTCTTT
>TRBV27|TRBJ1-4|-|few
CASSLNGYNEKLFF
TGTGCCAGCAGTTTAAACGGGTATAATGAAAAACTGTTTTTT
>TRBV10-3|TRBJ2-1|-|-
CAISEEGIEQFF
TGTGCCATCAGTGAGGAGGGAATTGAGCAGTTCTTC
>TRBV2|TRBJ2-2|-|-
CASSSSGTPNTGELFF
TGTGCCAGCAGCTCCTCCGGGACACCGAACACCGGGGAGCTGTTTTTT
>TRBV9|TRBJ1-1|-|-
CASSVHSNTEAFF
TGTGCCAGCAGCGTCCACAGCAACACTGAAGCTTTCTTT
>TRBV12-3/TRBV12-4|TRBJ2-7|-|-
CASTGRGYEQYF
TGTGCCAGCACCGGCAGGGGCTACGAGCAGTACTTC
>TRBV15|TRBJ2-7|TRBD2|-
CATSSHLGLAGGQDEQYF
TGTGCCACCAGCAGCCATTTAGGACTAGCGGGGGGGCAGGACGAGCAGTACTTC
>TRBV12-3/TRBV12-4|TRBJ2-2|TRBD1|-
CASSNKGALGELFF
TGTGCCAGCAGTAACAAGGGGGCCCTCGGGGAGCTGTTTTTT
>TRBV12-3/TRBV12-4|TRBJ2-1|TRBD2|once
CASSYGVAGGNEQFF
TGTGCCAGCAGTTACGGGGTAGCGGGGGGTAATGAGCAGTTCTTC
>TRBV12-3/TRBV12-4|TRBJ2-7|TRBD2|-
CASSPGLAAGEQYF
TGTGCCAGCAGCCCGGGACTAGCGGCTGGTGAGCAGTACTTC
>TRBV7-3|TRBJ2-1|TRBD2|-
CASSLIASGGNEQFF
TGTGCCAGCAGCTTAATAGCTAGCGGGGGCAATGAGCAGTTCTTC
>TRBV7-6|TRBJ2-7|TRBD1|few
CASSLVQGAYEQYF
TGTGCCAGCAGCTTGGTACAGGGGGCCTACGAGCAGTACTTC
>TRBV4-1|TRBJ2-7|TRBD2|many
CASSPDLGEGTYEQYF
TGCGCCAGCAGCCCTGATCTTGGGGAGGGAACCTACGAGCAGTACTTC
>TRBV15|TRBJ2-2|-|-
CATSGRNGELFF
TGTGCCACCAGCGGTCGGAACGGGGAGCTGTTTTTT
>TRBV7-6|TRBJ2-5|TRBD2|-
CASSLVLAGQETRYF
TGTGCCAGCAGCTTGGTTTTAGCGGGGCAAGAGACCCGGTACTTC